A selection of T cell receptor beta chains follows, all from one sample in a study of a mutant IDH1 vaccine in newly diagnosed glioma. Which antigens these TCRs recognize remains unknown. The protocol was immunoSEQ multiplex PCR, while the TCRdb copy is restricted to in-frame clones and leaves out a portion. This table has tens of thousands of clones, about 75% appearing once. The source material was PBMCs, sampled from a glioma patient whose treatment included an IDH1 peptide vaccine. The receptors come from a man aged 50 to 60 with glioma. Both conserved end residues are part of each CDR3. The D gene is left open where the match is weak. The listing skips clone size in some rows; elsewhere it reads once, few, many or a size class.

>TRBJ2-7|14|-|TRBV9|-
CASSVAAGTYEQYF
TGTGCCAGCAGCGTAGCGGCAGGAACCTACGAGCAGTACTTC
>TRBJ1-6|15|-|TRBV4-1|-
CASSQESTINSPLHF
TGCGCCAGCAGCCAAGAGTCGACGATTAATTCACCCCTCCACTTT
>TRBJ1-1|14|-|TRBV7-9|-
CASSSPQELPGAFF
TGTGCCAGCAGCTCTCCACAGGAATTACCGGGAGCTTTCTTT
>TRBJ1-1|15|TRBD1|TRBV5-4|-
CASSLAKGADTEAFF
TGTGCCAGCAGCTTGGCCAAGGGGGCGGACACTGAAGCTTTCTTT
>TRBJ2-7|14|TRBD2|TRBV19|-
CASSKVTSVYEQYF
TGTGCCAGTAGTAAGGTCACTAGCGTATACGAGCAGTACTTC
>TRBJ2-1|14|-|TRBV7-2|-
CASSLVQGGGEQFF
TGTGCCAGCAGCTTAGTCCAGGGTGGTGGTGAGCAGTTCTTC
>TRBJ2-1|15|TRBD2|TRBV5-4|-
CASSPSGGPYNEQFF
TGTGCCAGCAGCCCCAGCGGGGGACCTTACAATGAGCAGTTCTTC
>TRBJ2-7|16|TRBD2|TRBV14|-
CASSRLNSGGFYEQYF
TGTGCCAGCAGCCGACTTAATAGCGGGGGATTCTACGAGCAGTACTTC
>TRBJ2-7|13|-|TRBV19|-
CASSLRLSYEQYF
TGTGCCAGTAGCCTACGGCTTTCCTACGAGCAGTACTTC
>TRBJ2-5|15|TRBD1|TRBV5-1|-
CASSLAGQGAETQYF
TGCGCCAGCAGCTTGGCGGGGCAGGGGGCAGAGACCCAGTACTTC
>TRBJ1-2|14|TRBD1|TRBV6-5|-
CASSLGQGHDGYTF
TGTGCCAGCAGCCTTGGACAGGGGCACGACGGCTACACCTTC
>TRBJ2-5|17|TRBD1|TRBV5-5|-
CASSFDRGTYKRETQYF
TGTGCCAGCAGCTTCGACAGGGGAACCTATAAGCGAGAGACCCAGTACTTC
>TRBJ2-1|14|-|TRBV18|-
CASSPSSDDNEQFF
TGTGCCAGCTCACCAAGCTCAGACGACAATGAGCAGTTCTTC
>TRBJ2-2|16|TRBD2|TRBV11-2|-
CASSLGTGGHTGELFF
TGTGCCAGCAGCCTGGGGACGGGGGGACACACCGGGGAGCTGTTTTTT
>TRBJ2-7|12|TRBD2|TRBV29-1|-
CSASGNSYEQYF
TGCAGCGCTAGCGGAAACTCCTACGAGCAGTACTTC
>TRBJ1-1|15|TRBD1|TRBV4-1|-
CASSPSTGAGTEAFF
TGCGCCAGCAGCCCTTCGACAGGGGCGGGCACTGAAGCTTTCTTT
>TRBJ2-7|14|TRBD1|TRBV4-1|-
CASSLTGTTNEQYF
TGCGCCAGCAGCCTGACAGGGACGACAAACGAGCAGTACTTC
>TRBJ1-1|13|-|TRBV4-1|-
CASSHDQGAEAFF
TGCGCCAGCAGCCACGACCAAGGCGCTGAAGCTTTCTTT
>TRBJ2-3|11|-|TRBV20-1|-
CSAYETFQQYF
TGCAGTGCTTATGAAACCTTCCAGCAGTATTTT
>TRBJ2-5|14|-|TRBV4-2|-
CASSQARGLETQYF
TGTGCCAGCAGCCAAGCGAGGGGTCTGGAGACCCAGTACTTC
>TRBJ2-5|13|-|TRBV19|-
CASSIDGQETQYF
TGTGCCAGTAGTATAGATGGCCAAGAGACCCAGTACTTC
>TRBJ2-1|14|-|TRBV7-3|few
CASSSGLRGDEQFF
TGTGCCAGCAGCTCCGGACTCCGCGGTGATGAGCAGTTCTTC
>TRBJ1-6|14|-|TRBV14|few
CASSQGGAISPLHF
TGTGCCAGCAGCCAAGGGGGGGCAATTTCACCCCTCCACTTT
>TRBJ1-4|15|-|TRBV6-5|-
CASSPMGRENEKLFF
TGTGCCAGCAGCCCTATGGGACGGGAAAATGAAAAACTGTTTTTT
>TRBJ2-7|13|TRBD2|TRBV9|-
CASSAGGAYEQYF
TGTGCCAGCAGCGCGGGGGGGGCTTACGAGCAGTACTTC
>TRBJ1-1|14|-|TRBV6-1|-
CASREQGVNTEAFF
TGTGCCAGCAGGGAACAGGGAGTGAACACTGAAGCTTTCTTT
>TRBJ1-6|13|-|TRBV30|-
CAWSLKGGSPLHF
TGTGCCTGGAGTCTTAAGGGTGGTTCACCCCTCCACTTT
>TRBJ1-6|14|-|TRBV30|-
CAWSRATYNSPLHF
TGTGCCTGGAGCAGGGCAACCTATAATTCACCCCTCCACTTT
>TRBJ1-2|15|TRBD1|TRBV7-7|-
CASSLDRDLNYGYTF
TGTGCTAGCAGCTTGGACAGGGACCTTAACTATGGCTACACCTTC
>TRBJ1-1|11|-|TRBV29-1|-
CSVEVRQGAFF
TGCAGCGTTGAGGTCAGGCAGGGAGCTTTCTTT